Below, 7 T cell receptor beta chains from the same sample are listed, as sequenced in a study of T cell clusters in autoimmune cytopenias. One tube held mixed TRB-A and TRB-B primer pools for touch-down PCR. After re-calling the multiplex PCR reads, TCRdb lists one entry per CDR3 protein, DNA absent. The sample shows around 11,000 distinct CDR3 sequences, and 20% to 25% sits with its ten largest clones. Each sample's input was 250 ng genomic DNA, approximately 37,500 genome equivalents. This sample also belongs to another study, concerning T cell repertoires in aging, cancer and after chemotherapy.

Sequences were obtained from peripheral blood. These receptors were obtained from a human donor in good health.

V usage is TRBV6-6 and J usage is TRBJ2-5; TCRdb picks TRBD2, but there is no DNA to check that call. The CDR3 spans 16 residues. The germline V gene has CDR1 MNHNY and CDR2 SVGAGI (reference sequence). CDR3 protein: CASSEGLAGGQSSQYF.

In terms of frequency, this clonotype is medium-sized. J is TRBJ2-7 and V is TRBV27; the D call of TRBD1 rests on TCRdb alone, since no DNA is present to check it. In germline, CDR1 is MNHEY, CDR2 SMNVEV (reference sequence). The CDR3 totals 15 residues. The CDR3 sequence: CASSPYRGRPHEQYF.

The chain combines TRBV18 with TRBJ2-2. There are 14 residues in the CDR3. CDR1 is KGHSH and CDR2 is LQKENI in the germline V gene. This CDR3 reads CASSPGRNTGELFF. The full variable domain, its missing parts supplied by reference TRBV18 and TRBJ2-2, is NAGVMQNPRHLVRRRGQEARLRCSPMKGHSHVYWYRQLPEEGLKFMVYLQKENIIDESGMPKERFSAEFPKEGPSILRIQQVVRGDSAAYFCASSPGRNTGELFFGEGSRLTVL.

This chain links TRBV27 with TRBJ2-7; TCRdb names TRBD2, which stays unverified in the absence of DNA. CDR1 and CDR2 from the germline V gene are MNHEY and SMNVEV (reference sequence). The CDR3 runs to 16 residues. CDR3 loop: CASSLRPGGRVYEQYF.

V and J are TRBV28 and TRBJ1-5; without DNA, the TCRdb call of TRBD1 cannot be checked. This CDR3 comprises 14 residues. The germline gives CDR1 MDHEN, CDR2 SYDVKM. The CDR3 is CASSGQGSNQPQHF.

The V gene is TRBV7-9, the J gene TRBJ1-4. This CDR3 has 18 residues. Per the germline V gene, CDR1 is SEHNR and CDR2 is FQNEAQ (reference sequence). The CDR3 region is CASSFRVGNHATNEKLFF.

The CDR3 sequence is CASSFTAGVREQFF. The chain has TRBV5-1 and TRBJ2-1; TCRdb outputs TRBD2, but without DNA this stays unchecked. CDR1 and CDR2 from the germline V gene are SGHRS and YFSETQ. This CDR3 spans 14 amino acids.